The TCR beta chain under discussion was sequenced for a study of type 1 regulatory T cells. Whole-study context: T-allo10 is a Tr1-enriched, alloantigen-specific CD4 T cell product made in vitro. Study-wide points: Compared with non-type 1 regulatory T cells, type 1 regulatory T cells showed a more restricted TCR repertoire.

TCRdb analysed the reads with MiXCR anew, one entry per CDR3 protein. The table lists 35,000 to 50,000 distinct CDR3 sequences, 9% to 15% of them singletons. A word on this clonotype: The antigen remains unidentified.

The clonotype originates from a human donor in good health. The sequencing sample was made of cultured non-Tr1 T cells, either the whole culture or a sorted T cell fraction (not recorded which).

This CDR3 reads CASSSHGEDQYF. The CDR3, as DNA: TGTGCCAGCAGCTCCCATGGGGAGGATCAGTATTTT. The V gene is TRBV11-3, the J gene TRBJ2-3, with TRBD2 as a possible D gene (6 bases). The CDR3 sequence is 12 residues long. Germline V CDR1 and CDR2: SGHNT, YENEEA. With 4 bases removed from V and 12 bases from J, the gap between germline ends came to 14 bases.